Below are 9 T cell receptor beta chains sequenced from a single sample in a study of blood T cell repertoires in COVID-19 (dated by TCRdb to the early 2020s). Library construction relied on the immunoSEQ multiplex PCR assay. The table comes from immuneACCESS by way of TCRdb, which keeps in-frame sequences with V and J called. Part of the clones is missing from these tables; in studies checked, under half for an unresolved V gene and the rest for unknown reasons. The sample table shows roughly 330,000 clones, and approximately 85% are seen once. Around 1.7% of the sample is in the top ten clones. The sequenced sample was peripheral blood. The source is a woman aged 50 to 60 with acute or convalescent COVID-19.

The chain recombines TRBV4-3 with TRBJ1-5; TRBD1 aligns across 7 bases. Germline V gene sequence: CDR1 LGHNA, CDR2 YSLEER. The CDR3 is 16 amino acids. V dropped 3 bases and J dropped 6; count of bases not matched to a gene: 11. CDR3 region: CASSQVAGGRGQPQHF. The DNA for the CDR3 is TGCGCCAGCAGCCAGGTGGCAGGGGGTCGGGGTCAGCCCCAGCATTTT.

The chain employs TRBV2 and TRBJ2-7, with D tentatively TRBD1 (5 bases). V dropped 6 bases and J dropped 5 bases, with 11 bases sitting between them. The CDR3 is 12 residues long. Per the germline V gene, CDR1 is SNHLY and CDR2 is FYNNEI. CDR3 loop: CASRPGFDEQYF. Written as DNA, the CDR3 is TGTGCCAGCAGGCCAGGGTTTGACGAGCAGTACTTC. Full variable domain (outside the CDR3, taken from reference TRBV2 and TRBJ2-7): EPEVTQTPSHQVTQMGQEVILRCVPISNHLYFYWYRQILGQKVEFLVSFYNNEISEKSEIFDDQFSVERPDGSNFTLKIRSTKLEDSAMYFCASRPGFDEQYFGPGTRLTVT.

This clone showed up many times. The chain links TRBV2 to TRBJ1-2, with a possible D match to TRBD1 (5 bases). The germline V gene has CDR1 SNHLY and CDR2 FYNNEI. V shed 7 bases and J shed 5 bases, with 17 bases lying between them. The CDR3 extends over 14 amino acids. The CDR3 nucleotides are TGTGCCAGCAAGGAATCAGTGACAGATTATGGCTACACCTTC. Translated: CASKESVTDYGYTF.

This sequence joins TRBV4-1 and TRBJ1-5; a possible D gene is TRBD1 (5 bases). The CDR3 consists of 17 residues. Trimming pared 1 base from V and 7 bases from J, leaving 20 bases between. Germline-derived CDR1 and CDR2 are MGHRA and YSYEKL. The CDR3 DNA sequence: TGCGCCAGCAGCCAAGGGGCCCACGTTCCGGGGGGACAGCCCCAGCATTTT. Translated: CASSQGAHVPGGQPQHF.

This chain connects TRBV10-1 to TRBJ1-3; 7 nucleotides agree with TRBD1. Germline V lookup: CDR1 WNHNN, CDR2 SYGVQD (reference sequence). The CDR3 is made up of 15 amino acids. The V segment lost 7 bases and the J segment 0 bases; nucleotides outside the gene matches: 6. Here the CDR3 reads CASTFYRGSGNTIYF. The CDR3 DNA reads TGCGCCAGCACCTTCTACAGGGGCTCTGGAAACACCATATATTTT.

This chain uses TRBV6-5 with TRBJ2-1; D might be TRBD2 (5 bases). Trimming cost V 7 bases and J 6 bases, with 19 bases left between them. Germline V gives CDR1 MNHEY, CDR2 SVGAGI. The CDR3 has 15 residues. CDR3 DNA: TGTGCCAGCATCATAGCTGGAGGACCTTCCAATGAGCAGTTCTTC. It yields the protein CASIIAGGPSNEQFF.

The genes are TRBV6-2 or TRBV6-3 and TRBJ2-7; D gene unclear. V was cut by 6 bases and J by 6 bases, with 18 bases left in between. Germline lookup yields CDR1 MNHEY and CDR2 SVGEGT. The CDR3 has 14 amino acids. The CDR3 nucleotides are TGTGCCAGCAGATACCCCGCTGCGCCAAGCGAGCAGTACTTC. Amino acid sequence: CASRYPAAPSEQYF.

The chain carries TRBV28 and TRBJ1-2, with 11 nucleotides matching TRBD1. V lost 6 bases to trimming and J lost 1 base; unmatched junction nucleotides: 10. This CDR3 region has 17 residues. Germline loops: CDR1 MDHEN, CDR2 SYDVKM. In nucleotides, the CDR3 is TGTGCCAGCAGCTCATCTTTGGGACAGGGGGTTAACTATGGCTACACCTTC. Its translation is CASSSSLGQGVNYGYTF.

This chain joins TRBV2 and TRBJ2-3; weak D call: TRBD2 (5 bases). This CDR3 spans 13 amino acids. Looked up from germline, CDR1 is SNHLY and CDR2 is FYNNEI. V lost 7 bases and J 6 bases, leaving 14 bases between the germline ends. CDR3 coding DNA: TGTGCCAGCAACCCAGCGGCCCTGGATACGCAGTATTTT. Its translation is CASNPAALDTQYF.